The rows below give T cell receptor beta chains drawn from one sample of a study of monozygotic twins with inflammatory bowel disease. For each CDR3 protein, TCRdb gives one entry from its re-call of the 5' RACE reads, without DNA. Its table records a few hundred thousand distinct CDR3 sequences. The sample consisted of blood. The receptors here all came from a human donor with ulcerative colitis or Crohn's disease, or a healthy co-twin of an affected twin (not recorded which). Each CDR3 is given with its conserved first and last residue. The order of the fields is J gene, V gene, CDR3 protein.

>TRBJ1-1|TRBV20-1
CSARDLRTGANIEAFF
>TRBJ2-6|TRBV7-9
CASSQRVPGANVLTF
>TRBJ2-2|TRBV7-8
CASSTHPTETNTGELFF
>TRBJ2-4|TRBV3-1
CASSQDREGRENIQYF
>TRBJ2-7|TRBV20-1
CSTAAERDSSYEQYF
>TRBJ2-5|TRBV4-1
CASSQDRSSRETQYF
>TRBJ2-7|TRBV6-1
CASSQFGGVSSYEQYF
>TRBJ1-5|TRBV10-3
CAISGQGASNQPQHF
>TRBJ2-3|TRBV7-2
CASSPGQGRRTDTQYF
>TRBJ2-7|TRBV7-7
CASSLKAGEIYEQYF
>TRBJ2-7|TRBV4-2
CASSQDRFSGGLSYEQYF
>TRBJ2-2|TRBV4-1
CASSQPTGELFF
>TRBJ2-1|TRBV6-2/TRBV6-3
CASSYSALAGIYNEQFF
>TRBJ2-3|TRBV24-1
CATSPRTGQGRLDTQYF
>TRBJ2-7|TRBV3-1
CASSQARDFYEQYF
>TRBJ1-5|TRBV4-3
CASSLLPGMEQPQHF
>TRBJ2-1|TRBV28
CASKTGSLYNEQFF
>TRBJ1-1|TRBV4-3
CASSQGQGGTEAFF
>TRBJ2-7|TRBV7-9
CASSPGQAPYEQYF
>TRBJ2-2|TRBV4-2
CASSQTTSGGPDTGELFF
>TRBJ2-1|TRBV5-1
CASGRDRANNEQFF
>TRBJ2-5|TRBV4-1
CASSQAWTSGLETQYF
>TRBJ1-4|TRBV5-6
CASSFADRGEKLFF
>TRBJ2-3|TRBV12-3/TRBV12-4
CASSFIGASGGLLPTDTQYF
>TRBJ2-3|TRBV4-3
CASSPTRGFGGTQYF
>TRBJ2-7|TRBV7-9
CASSLLGTVSYEQYF
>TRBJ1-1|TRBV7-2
CASSLVGWVNTEAFF
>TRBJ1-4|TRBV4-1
CASSQVIANEKLFF
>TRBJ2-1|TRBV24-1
CATRNNNEQFF
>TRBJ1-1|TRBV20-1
CSALSGLTNTEAFF
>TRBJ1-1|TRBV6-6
CASSSRQTTEAFF
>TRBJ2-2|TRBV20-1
CSARDYDNTGELFF
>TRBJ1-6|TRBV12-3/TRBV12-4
CASSFRTGGSPLHF
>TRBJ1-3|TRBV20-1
CSALGQGGENTIYF
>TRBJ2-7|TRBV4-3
CASSRFLMAGQGIYEQYF
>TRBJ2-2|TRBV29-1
CSVARGHTGELFF
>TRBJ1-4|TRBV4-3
CASSQDSGNEKLFF
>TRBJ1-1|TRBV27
CASSLRENTEAFF
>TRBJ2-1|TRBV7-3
CASSLNPRGGYNEQFF
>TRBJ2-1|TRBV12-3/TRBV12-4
CASRRTVQGNEQFF
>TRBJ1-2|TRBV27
CASTSGGAGGYTF
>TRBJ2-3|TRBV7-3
CASSSTASSTDTQYF
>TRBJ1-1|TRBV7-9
CASSPRAENTEAFF
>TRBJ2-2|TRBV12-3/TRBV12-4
CASSLGEGRTTGELFF
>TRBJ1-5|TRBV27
CASSLQGRGNQPQHF
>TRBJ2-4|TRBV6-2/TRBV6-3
CASSGPRGSPLAKNIQYF
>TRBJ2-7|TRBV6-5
CASSLSGTGKGYEQYF
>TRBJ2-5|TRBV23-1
CASSQITQVREGQETQYF
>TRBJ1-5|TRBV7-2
CASSSQTASNQPQHF
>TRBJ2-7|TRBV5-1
CASSLASGVGSYEQYF